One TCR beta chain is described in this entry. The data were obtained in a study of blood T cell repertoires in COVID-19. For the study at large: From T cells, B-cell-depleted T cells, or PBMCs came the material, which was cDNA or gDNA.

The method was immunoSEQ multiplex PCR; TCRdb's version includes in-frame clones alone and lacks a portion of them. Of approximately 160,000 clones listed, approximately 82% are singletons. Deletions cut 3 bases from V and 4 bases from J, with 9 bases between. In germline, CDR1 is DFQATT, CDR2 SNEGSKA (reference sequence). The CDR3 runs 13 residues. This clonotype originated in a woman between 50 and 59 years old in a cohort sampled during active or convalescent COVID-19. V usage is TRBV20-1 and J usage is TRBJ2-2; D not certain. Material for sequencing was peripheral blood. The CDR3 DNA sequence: TGCAGTGCTAGTAAGGAGCCCACCGGGGAGCTGTTTTTT. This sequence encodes CSASKEPTGELFF.